Listed below are T cell receptor beta chains from one sample, sequenced in a study of T cell responses to AZD1222 COVID-19 vaccine. Data came from immunoSEQ multiplex PCR; TCRdb stores just in-frame clones and leaves some out. The repertoire holds about 84,000 clones, with around nine tenths as singletons. The sequenced sample was peripheral blood, obtained 28 days after the second AZD1222 dose. These receptors were collected from an adult who received the AZD1222 COVID-19 vaccine. The CDR3 runs from the conserved cysteine through the conserved F or W. D genes are given only for firm matches. Only part of the rows carry a size: once, few, many, or a class if the clone is expanded.

J | size | D | V | DNA | CDR3
TRBJ2-5 | NA | NA | TRBV5-1 | TGCGCCAGCAGCTTGGCCGGCAGGGAAGAGACCCAGTACTTC | CASSLAGREETQYF
TRBJ2-7 | few | TRBD1 | TRBV11-2 | TGTGCCAGCAGCCAACGACAGGGGGGTGGCGAGCAGTACTTC | CASSQRQGGGEQYF
TRBJ1-2 | NA | NA | TRBV3-1/TRBV3-2 | TGTGCCAGCAGCCAAGTAGAGGGCGGGACTAAGGGCTACACCTTC | CASSQVEGGTKGYTF
TRBJ2-7 | NA | TRBD2 | TRBV19 | TGTGCCAGTAGTTACTCTAGCGGGGGCTACGAGCAGTACTTC | CASSYSSGGYEQYF
TRBJ1-2 | NA | NA | TRBV11-1 | TGTGCCAGCAGCTTAACGAGGGATAACTATGGCTACACCTTC | CASSLTRDNYGYTF
TRBJ1-2 | NA | TRBD1 | TRBV4-2 | TGTGCCAGCAGCCCCCTGACAGGGAAGTATGGCTACACCTTC | CASSPLTGKYGYTF
TRBJ2-3 | NA | NA | TRBV4-3 | TGCGCCAGCAGCCAAGCCAGGGGCACAGATACGCAGTATTTT | CASSQARGTDTQYF
TRBJ1-2 | NA | NA | TRBV27 | TGTGCCAGCAGTTTATCGGTCGGACTAGCTAACTATGGCTACACCTTC | CASSLSVGLANYGYTF
TRBJ1-1 | NA | NA | TRBV7-8 | TGTGCCAGCAGCTTAGGCGGGGTGGGTGAAGCTTTCTTT | CASSLGGVGEAFF
TRBJ1-5 | NA | NA | TRBV7-8 | TGTGCCAGCAGCTTAACGGACAGAGTGTTTAGCAATCAGCCCCAGCATTTT | CASSLTDRVFSNQPQHF
TRBJ2-1 | NA | TRBD2 | TRBV11-3 | TGTGCCAGCAGCTCTAGCGGGGGGGCGGATGAGCAGTTCTTC | CASSSSGGADEQFF
TRBJ2-5 | NA | NA | TRBV19 | TGTGCCAGTAGTTCCGCTTGGGCGAGGGGAGAGACCCAGTACTTC | CASSSAWARGETQYF
TRBJ1-3 | once | NA | TRBV19 | TGTGCCAGTAGGCCCATGTTCTCTGGAAACACCATATATTTT | CASRPMFSGNTIYF
TRBJ1-5 | NA | NA | TRBV28 | TGTGCCAGCACCCTATTGGGGGTCTCGCATTTT | CASTLLGVSHF
TRBJ2-2 | NA | TRBD1 | TRBV9 | TGTGCCAGCAGCTGGGGGGACAGGGATAACACCGGGGAGCTGTTTTTT | CASSWGDRDNTGELFF
TRBJ2-7 | NA | TRBD1 | TRBV29-1 | TGCAGCGCTAAAGGGACAGCTGCCTACGAGCAGTACTTC | CSAKGTAAYEQYF
TRBJ2-1 | few | TRBD2 | TRBV7-2 | TGTGCCAGCAACCTAGCGGGGGCAATCAATGAGCAGTTCTTC | CASNLAGAINEQFF
TRBJ2-7 | NA | NA | TRBV7-9 | TGTGCCAGCAGCTCTCAAGTAAAAGCCTACGAGCAGTACTTC | CASSSQVKAYEQYF
TRBJ1-2 | NA | NA | TRBV20-1 | TGCGGGGCTGGAGGAAGCTATGGCTACACCTTC | CGAGGSYGYTF
TRBJ1-6 | NA | NA | TRBV7-2 | TGTGCCAGCAGCTTGCAACTACCGGGACGGGCCTATAATTCACCCCTCCACTTT | CASSLQLPGRAYNSPLHF
TRBJ1-1 | NA | NA | TRBV29-1 | TGCAGCGTCGCCCCGCAGGGGAACACTGAAGCTTTCTTT | CSVAPQGNTEAFF
TRBJ1-4 | NA | NA | TRBV7-8 | TGTGCCAGCAGAGGGGACCAGCGGAACGAAAAACTGTTTTTT | CASRGDQRNEKLFF
TRBJ1-2 | NA | NA | TRBV9 | TGTGCCAGCAGCTTGACAGATGCCAATAACTATGGCTACACCTTC | CASSLTDANNYGYTF
TRBJ1-5 | NA | NA | TRBV7-2 | TGTGCCAGCAGCTCGAGCGGGGGCAGCAATCAGCCCCAGCATTTT | CASSSSGGSNQPQHF
TRBJ1-2 | NA | NA | TRBV19 | TGTGCCAGTAGTAGGGACGAACACTATGGCTACACCTTC | CASSRDEHYGYTF
TRBJ1-1 | once | NA | TRBV7-9 | TGTGCCAGCAGGGCAAGGGCGGACACTGAAGCTTTCTTT | CASRARADTEAFF
TRBJ2-5 | NA | TRBD2 | TRBV29-1 | TGCAGCGTTGTGGGGGTAGAACTAGCGGAACAAGAGACCCAGTACTTC | CSVVGVELAEQETQYF
TRBJ1-3 | NA | NA | TRBV5-1 | TGCGCCAGCAGCTTGGTTGGGGGTTCTGGAAACACCATATATTTT | CASSLVGGSGNTIYF
TRBJ2-7 | once | NA | TRBV2 | TGTGCCAGCCAATTGGCAGCAACCTACGAGCAGTACTTC | CASQLAATYEQYF
TRBJ2-7 | few | NA | TRBV7-2 | TGTGCCAGCAGCTTTAGCGGACGGAGCTCCTACGAGCAGTACTTC | CASSFSGRSSYEQYF
TRBJ1-5 | NA | TRBD1 | TRBV2 | TGTGCCAGCAGCGGGGACAGCAATAGCAATCAGCCCCAGCATTTT | CASSGDSNSNQPQHF
TRBJ2-7 | NA | NA | TRBV19 | TGTGCCAGTAGTACCGACAGCTCCACGTTCTACGAGCAGTACTTC | CASSTDSSTFYEQYF
TRBJ2-1 | once | NA | TRBV10-3 | TGTGCCATCAGTGACGATTTGGGGGTTGGATGGTACAATGAGCAGTTCTTC | CAISDDLGVGWYNEQFF